The clone carrying this T cell receptor beta chain was seen only once. The antigen is not known. The primer mix had 60 Vbeta and 13 Jbeta primers. Source study methods: An analysis performed later counted around 80 million unique TCR beta chains (around 11 million of them shared). TCRdb keeps only in-frame clones here, not all; method: immunoSEQ multiplex PCR. The V and J calls and clone size are taken from that table; D and trimming were inferred from the DNA. The sample yields under 200,000 clones, around 80% seen once. Per germline, CDR1 LNHDA and CDR2 SQIVND (reference sequence). V lost 0 bases and J lost 4; bases outside the gene matches: 8. This CDR3 is built from 16 residues. This specimen comes from a study of cytomegalovirus exposure and HLA in healthy donors. General study findings and limits: With DRB1 most and HLA-C fewest, TCR association rates differed between HLA loci in a later analysis.

The receptor's source is a human donor in good health. Sequencing was performed on PBMCs. The rearrangement links TRBV19 to TRBJ1-2, with 7 bases lining up with TRBD1. The CDR3 sequence is CASSIDGTEIVYGYTF. CDR3 nucleotide sequence: TGTGCCAGTAGTATAGATGGGACAGAAATCGTCTATGGCTACACCTTC.